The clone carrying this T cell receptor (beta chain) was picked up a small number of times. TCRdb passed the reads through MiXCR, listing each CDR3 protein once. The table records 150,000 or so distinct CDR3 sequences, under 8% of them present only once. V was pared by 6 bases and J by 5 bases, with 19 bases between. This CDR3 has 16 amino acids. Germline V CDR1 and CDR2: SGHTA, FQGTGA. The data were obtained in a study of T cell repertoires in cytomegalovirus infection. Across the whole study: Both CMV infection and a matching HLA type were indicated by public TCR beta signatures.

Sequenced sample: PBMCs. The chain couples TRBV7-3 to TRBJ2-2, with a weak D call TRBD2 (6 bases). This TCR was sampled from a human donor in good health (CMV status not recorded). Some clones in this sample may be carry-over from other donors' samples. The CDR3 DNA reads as TGTGCCAGCAGTCCCGCGGAGGGAAAGGGGACCGGGGAGCTGTTTTTT. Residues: CASSPAEGKGTGELFF.